These T cell receptor beta chains were read from a single sample in a study of response to subunit inactivated influenza vaccine. TCRdb itself ran the RT-PCR reads through MiXCR, one entry per CDR3 protein. The table lists roughly 150,000 distinct CDR3 sequences, about 11% of them singletons. The source was non-naive T cells sorted from PBMCs, collected 40 to 50 days after vaccination. The receptors were sampled from a man aged 50 or older who received an inactivated influenza vaccine. Both conserved end residues are part of each CDR3. The D gene is left open where the match is weak. Clone size, where shown, is once, few, many, or a class for clones that have expanded.

. TRBJ2-4 few TRBV20-1 TGCAGTGCTATTCTATCCGTAGCCAAAAACATTCAGTACTTC CSAILSVAKNIQYF
. TRBJ2-7 many TRBV2 TGTGCCAGCAGTGAAGGAGGAGGTACCTACGAGCAGTACTTC CASSEGGGTYEQYF
TRBD2 TRBJ2-3 . TRBV5-4 TGTGCCAGCAGCTTGGAAGGGACTAGCAGAGATACGCAGTATTTT CASSLEGTSRDTQYF
. TRBJ2-7 few TRBV12-3/TRBV12-4 TGTGCCAGCACCTTACAGGGGGGGCCCCACGAGCAGTACTTC CASTLQGGPHEQYF
TRBD1 TRBJ2-3 many TRBV5-1 TGCGCCAGCGGCAACAGGGGCGCCGGCACAGATACGCAGTATTTT CASGNRGAGTDTQYF
. TRBJ2-5 few TRBV4-1 TGCGCCAGCAGCCAAGAACTAGCACAGACCCAGTACTTC CASSQELAQTQYF
TRBD1 TRBJ2-5 . TRBV13 TGTGCCAGCAGCAGGGACAGGGGGCTCGGAGAGACCCAGTACTTC CASSRDRGLGETQYF
. TRBJ2-1 few TRBV6-1 TGTGCCAGCAGTGAGGGGACTGGACAGTTCTTC CASSEGTGQFF
. TRBJ2-7 few TRBV7-6 TGTGCCAGCAGCCAAATCGGAGCTACCTACGAGCAGTACTTC CASSQIGATYEQYF
. TRBJ2-1 . TRBV3-1 TGTGCCAGCAGCCAAGTCTGGCAGGGGATAAACAATGAGCAGTTCTTC CASSQVWQGINNEQFF
. TRBJ2-1 few TRBV7-3 TGTGCCAGCAGCCCCGTTGGGTCGAATGAGCAGTTCTTC CASSPVGSNEQFF
TRBD1 TRBJ1-1 many TRBV12-3/TRBV12-4 TGTGCCAGCAGAGAACAGGGGGCGCGAACTGAAGCTTTCTTT CASREQGARTEAFF
. TRBJ2-5 few TRBV5-1 TGCGCCAGCAGCCCGGAACCTACGGGGGAGACCCAGTACTTC CASSPEPTGETQYF
. TRBJ1-2 . TRBV7-2 TGTGCCAGCAGCTCGGACAGTGCGGACTATGGCTACACCTTC CASSSDSADYGYTF
. TRBJ2-1 few TRBV20-1 TGCAGTGGGGCAGGCCCTAGTAGGAATGAGCAGTTCTTC CSGAGPSRNEQFF
. TRBJ1-1 . TRBV5-1 TGCGCCAGCAGCTTGGCCCCCGCGAACACTGAAGCTTTCTTT CASSLAPANTEAFF
. TRBJ2-1 many TRBV10-3 TGTGCCCACGGTGGTGTCCTTTACAATGAGCAGTTCTTC CAHGGVLYNEQFF
TRBD2 TRBJ2-3 many TRBV12-3/TRBV12-4 TGTGCCAGCAATACCCGAGGCGGGAGTAGTACAGATACGCAGTATTTT CASNTRGGSSTDTQYF
TRBD1 TRBJ2-7 many TRBV4-1 TGCGCCAGCAGCCAACCCGACAGGGGTGGATTTCGCGAGCAGTACTTC CASSQPDRGGFREQYF
TRBD1 TRBJ2-7 many TRBV7-2 TGTGCCAGCAGCGACGGACAGGGAGGATCCTACGAGCAGTACTTC CASSDGQGGSYEQYF
. TRBJ1-5 . TRBV20-1 TGCAGTGCTAGAGAACCAGGGGTAGATCAGCCCCAGCATTTT CSAREPGVDQPQHF
. TRBJ1-4 many TRBV3-1 TGTGCCAGCAGCCAAGTGAGTAATGAAAAACTGTTTTTT CASSQVSNEKLFF
TRBD1 TRBJ1-6 few TRBV3-1 TGTGCCAGCACGACAGGGGTCGGAGGATCACCCCTCCACTTT CASTTGVGGSPLHF
TRBD2 TRBJ2-3 . TRBV24-1 TGTGCCACCCAAAAAGGGTGGGCTAGCGGGAGGGCCTCCCTCGCAGATACGCAGTATTTT CATQKGWASGRASLADTQYF
TRBD2 TRBJ2-3 few TRBV7-2 TGTGCCAGCAGCCACCACAGGACTAGCGGGGGGGTAGATACGCAGTATTTT CASSHHRTSGGVDTQYF
. TRBJ2-5 many TRBV3-1 TGTGCCAGCAGCCAAGGCGGGCCCTCAGGAGAGACCCAGTACTTC CASSQGGPSGETQYF
. TRBJ2-7 many TRBV20-1 TGCAGTGCTACCCCCGGGGTGGGGGAGCAGTACTTC CSATPGVGEQYF
. TRBJ2-5 . TRBV7-2 TGTGCCAGCAGCTTTGGGCAGACCCAGTACTTC CASSFGQTQYF
TRBD1 TRBJ2-1 few TRBV30 TGTGCCTGGAGTGTGATGTTTCGACAGGGTCCGTTCTTC CAWSVMFRQGPFF
TRBD2 TRBJ2-1 many TRBV27 TGTGCCAGCAGTTTAGCGGGGGGGCCGGGTGAGCAGTTCTTC CASSLAGGPGEQFF
. TRBJ2-5 few TRBV11-2 TGTGCCAGCAGCTCCGACGGTACCCAAGAGACCCAGTACTTC CASSSDGTQETQYF
TRBD1 TRBJ1-6 few TRBV6-2/TRBV6-3 TGTGCCAGCAGGGGACAGAGCTCCTATAATTCACCCCTCCACTTT CASRGQSSYNSPLHF
. TRBJ2-5 few TRBV20-1 TGCAGTGCTAGAGATGATGCGGGGGCCTGGGAGACCCAGTACTTC CSARDDAGAWETQYF
TRBD1 TRBJ1-5 many TRBV7-2 TGTGCCAGCAGCCCCCGGACAGGGGGCATCAATCAGCCCCAGCATTTT CASSPRTGGINQPQHF